This T cell receptor beta chain comes out of a study of blood T cell repertoires in COVID-19. Germline CDR1 reads SGHTS; CDR2 reads YDEGEE. V was trimmed by 4 bases and J by 1 base, leaving 19 bases between them. The CDR3 runs to 17 residues. Original handling: Amplification from reference gene primers served as the basis for estimated nucleated cell counts. Clones were read by immunoSEQ multiplex PCR, and TCRdb kept only the in-frame ones, dropping some. V and J calls and clone size follow that table, whereas D and trimming were derived from the DNA. This table holds 100,000 to 150,000 clones, roughly 91% found once.

The TCR originated in a man aged 50 to 60 with active or convalescent COVID-19. Sequenced: peripheral blood. This chain uses TRBV5-8 with TRBJ2-3, with D possibly being TRBD1 (6 bases). The chain's CDR3 is CASSQYQGLHGTDTQYF. The CDR3 nucleotides are TGTGCCAGCAGCCAATATCAGGGGCTGCATGGCACAGATACGCAGTATTTT.